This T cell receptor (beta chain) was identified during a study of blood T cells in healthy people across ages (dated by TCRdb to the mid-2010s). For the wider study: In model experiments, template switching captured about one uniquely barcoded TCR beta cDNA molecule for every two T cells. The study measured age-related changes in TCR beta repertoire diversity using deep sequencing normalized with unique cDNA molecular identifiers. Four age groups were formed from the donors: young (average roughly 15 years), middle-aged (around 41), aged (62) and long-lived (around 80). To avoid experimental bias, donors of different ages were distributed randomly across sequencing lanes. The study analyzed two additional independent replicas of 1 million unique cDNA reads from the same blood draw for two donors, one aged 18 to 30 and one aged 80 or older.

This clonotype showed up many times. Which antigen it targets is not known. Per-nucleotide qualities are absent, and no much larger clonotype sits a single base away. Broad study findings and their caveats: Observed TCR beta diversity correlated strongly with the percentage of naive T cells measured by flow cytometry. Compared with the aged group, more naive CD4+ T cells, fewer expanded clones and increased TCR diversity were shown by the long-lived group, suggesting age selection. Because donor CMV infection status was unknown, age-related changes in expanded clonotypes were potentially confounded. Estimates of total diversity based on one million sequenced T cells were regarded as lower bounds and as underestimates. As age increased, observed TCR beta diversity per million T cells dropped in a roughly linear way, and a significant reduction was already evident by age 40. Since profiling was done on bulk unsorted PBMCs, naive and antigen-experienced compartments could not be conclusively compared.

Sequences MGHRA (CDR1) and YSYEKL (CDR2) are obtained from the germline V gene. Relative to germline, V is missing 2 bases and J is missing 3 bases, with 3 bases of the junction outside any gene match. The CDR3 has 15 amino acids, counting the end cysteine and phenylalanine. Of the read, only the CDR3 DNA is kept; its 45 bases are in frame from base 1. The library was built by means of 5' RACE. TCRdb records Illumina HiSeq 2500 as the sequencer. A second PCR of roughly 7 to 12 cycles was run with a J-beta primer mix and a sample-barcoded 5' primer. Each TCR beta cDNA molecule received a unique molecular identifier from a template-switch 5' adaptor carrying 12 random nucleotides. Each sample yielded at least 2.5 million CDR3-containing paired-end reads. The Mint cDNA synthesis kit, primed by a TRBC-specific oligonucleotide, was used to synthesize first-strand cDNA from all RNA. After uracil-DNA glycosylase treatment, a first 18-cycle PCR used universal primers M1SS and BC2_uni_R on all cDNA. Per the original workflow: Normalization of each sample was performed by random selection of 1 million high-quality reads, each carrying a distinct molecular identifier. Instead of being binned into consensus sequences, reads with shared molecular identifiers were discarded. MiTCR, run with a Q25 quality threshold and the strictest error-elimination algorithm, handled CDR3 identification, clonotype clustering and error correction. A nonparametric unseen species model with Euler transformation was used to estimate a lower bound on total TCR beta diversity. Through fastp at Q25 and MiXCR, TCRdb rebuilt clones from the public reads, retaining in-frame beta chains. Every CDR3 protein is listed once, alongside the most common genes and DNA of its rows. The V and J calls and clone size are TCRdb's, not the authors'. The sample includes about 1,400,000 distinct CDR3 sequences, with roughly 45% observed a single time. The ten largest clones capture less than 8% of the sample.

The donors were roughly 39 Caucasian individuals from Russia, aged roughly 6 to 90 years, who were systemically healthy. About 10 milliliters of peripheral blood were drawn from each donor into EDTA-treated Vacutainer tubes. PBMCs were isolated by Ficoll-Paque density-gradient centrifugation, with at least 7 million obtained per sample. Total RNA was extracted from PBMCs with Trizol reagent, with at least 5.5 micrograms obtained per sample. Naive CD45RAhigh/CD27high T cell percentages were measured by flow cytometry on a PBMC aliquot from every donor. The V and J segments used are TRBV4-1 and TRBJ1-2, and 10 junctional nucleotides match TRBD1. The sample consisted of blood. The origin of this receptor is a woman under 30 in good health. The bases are TGCGCCAGCAGCCAACTGACAGGGGGCGACTATGGCTACACCTTC. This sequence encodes CASSQLTGGDYGYTF.